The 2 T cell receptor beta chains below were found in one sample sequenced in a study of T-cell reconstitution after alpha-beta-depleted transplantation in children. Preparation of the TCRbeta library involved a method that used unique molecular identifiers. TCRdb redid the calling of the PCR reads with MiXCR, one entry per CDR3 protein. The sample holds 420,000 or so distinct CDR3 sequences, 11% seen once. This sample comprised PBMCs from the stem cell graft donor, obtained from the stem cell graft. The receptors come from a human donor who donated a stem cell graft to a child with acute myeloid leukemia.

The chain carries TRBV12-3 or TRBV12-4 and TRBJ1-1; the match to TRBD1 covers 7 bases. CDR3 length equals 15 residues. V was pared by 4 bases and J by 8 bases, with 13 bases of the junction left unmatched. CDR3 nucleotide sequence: TGTGCCAGCAGTTATACAGGGGCCCTTCTGCGGGAAGCTTTCTTT. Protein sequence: CASSYTGALLREAFF.

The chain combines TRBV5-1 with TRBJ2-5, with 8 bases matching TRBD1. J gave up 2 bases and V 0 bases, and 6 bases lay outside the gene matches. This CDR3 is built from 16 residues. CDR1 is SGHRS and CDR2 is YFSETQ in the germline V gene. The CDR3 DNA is TGCGCCAGCAGCTTGGCCGGGACAGGCTCACAAGAGACCCAGTACTTC. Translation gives CASSLAGTGSQETQYF.